Here is one T cell receptor (beta chain) with its context. Its antigen is unknown. This sample stems from a study of cytomegalovirus exposure and HLA in healthy donors. It was healthy bone marrow donors who served as donors. Losses at the gene ends were 5 bases for V and 5 bases for J; bases not matched to a gene: 8. The germline V gene has CDR1 MRHNA and CDR2 SNTAGT. This CDR3 is 16 amino acids long. Points from the study as a whole: A later analysis found most CMV-associated TCR beta chains apparently HLA-restricted.

The PCR had 60 Vbeta and 13 Jbeta primers. Authors' processing steps: The count from a later analysis was 60 million to 85 million unique TCR beta chains, about 9.9 million of them shared. Assay: immunoSEQ multiplex PCR; the TCRdb copy retains only in-frame clones and omits some. V and J calls plus clone size are reproduced from that table; the DNA served to infer D and trimming. Here the sample table reports roughly 70,000 clones. The chain joins TRBV6-4 to TRBJ2-1; 11 bases are a match to TRBD2. This sequence originates from a man aged 35-49 years in good health and CMV-seronegative. The sample consisted of PBMCs. The CDR3 loop reads CASSRRGTSGNNEQFF. CDR3 DNA sequence: TGTGCCAGCAGTAGGCGGGGGACTAGCGGAAACAATGAGCAGTTCTTC.